These 25 T cell receptor beta chains were sequenced from one sample in a study of CD8 T cells in Susac syndrome. After extraction with the RNeasy kit, roughly 0.5 to 1 ug of the RNA was reverse transcribed using random hexamers. TCRdb analysed the immunoSEQ multiplex PCR reads with MiXCR anew, one entry per CDR3 protein. The repertoire holds about 430,000 distinct CDR3 sequences, with approximately 89% as singletons. The sample was CD8+ T cells from PBMCs. The receptors originated from a human donor with multiple sclerosis.

The rearrangement joins TRBV30 to TRBJ1-4; no reliable D call. CDR1 and CDR2 (germline): GTSNPN, SVGIG (reference sequence). There are 15 residues in the CDR3. Trimming shortened V by 1 base and J by 7 bases, and 16 bases separated the two germline ends. The CDR3 loop is CAWSGLSPEGEKLFF. The CDR3 nucleotides read TGTGCCTGGAGTGGCCTTTCGCCGGAAGGTGAAAAACTGTTTTTT.

This chain uses TRBV29-1 with TRBJ2-7, with TRBD2 matching 7 bases. Trimming at V came to 2 bases and at J to 1 base, leaving 2 bases not matched to a gene. Germline V lookup: CDR1 SQVTM, CDR2 ANQGSEA. The CDR3 extends over 13 amino acids. In nucleotides, the CDR3 is TGCAGCGTTGAACTAGCGGCATCCTACGAGCAGTACTTC. It specifies CSVELAASYEQYF.

As concerns this clonotype: This CDR3 fails to terminate in the conserved phenylalanine or tryptophan, so it likely reflects a read error. This chain links TRBV29-1 with TRBJ1-1; D remains ambiguous. CDR1 is SQVTM and CDR2 is ANQGSEA in the germline V gene. This CDR3 is built from 11 residues. For the CDR3, the DNA is TGCAGCGTCCCCGCGAACACTGAGGCTTTCCTT. This codes for CSVPANTEAFL.

This sequence joins TRBV30 and TRBJ2-2; TRBD2 matches at 8 bases. The ends lost 4 bases at V and 5 bases at J; junction bases unmatched: 0. Germline V gene data show CDR1 as GTSNPN and CDR2 as SVGIG (reference sequence). This CDR3 spans 12 amino acids. CDR3 coding DNA: TGTGCCTGGACTAGCGGGACCGGGGAGCTGTTTTTT. Protein product: CAWTSGTGELFF.

This clonotype was recorded once. Relative to the germline gene, one junction end is altered; a read error may explain this. The V and J genes are TRBV14 and TRBJ1-1; D may be TRBD1 (5 bases). Germline CDR1 SGHDN, CDR2 FVKESK. The CDR3 runs to 12 residues. CDR3: CASSPFRDGRDF. The CDR3 DNA is TGTGCCAGCAGCCCCTTCCGGGACGGACGAGACTTT.

The chain combines TRBV7-9 with TRBJ2-1; 12 bases line up with TRBD2. With V trimmed by 5 bases and J by 0 bases, 11 bases remained unmatched. CDR3 size: 19 residues. In germline, CDR1 is SEHNR, CDR2 FQNEAQ (reference sequence). CDR3 residues: CASSPGTSGPESSYNEQFF. The CDR3 nucleotides are TGTGCCAGCAGCCCCGGGACTAGCGGGCCGGAGAGCTCCTACAATGAGCAGTTCTTC.

The chain employs TRBV12-3 or TRBV12-4 and TRBJ2-7; D remains ambiguous. The CDR3 length is 13 residues. V was trimmed by 4 bases and J by 1 base, leaving 8 bases between them. The CDR3 spells CASSSSISYEQYF. For the CDR3, the DNA is TGTGCCAGCAGTTCGTCCATTTCCTACGAGCAGTACTTC.

The CDR3 nucleotides are TGTGCCAGCAGCTTAGAGGCCGCTCCGGGCGCTTTCTTT. Translated, it gives CASSLEAAPGAFF. The gene calls are TRBV7-9 and TRBJ1-1; no firm D call. The CDR3 is made up of 13 amino acids. The germline V and J ends were trimmed by 1 base and 11 bases, with 14 bases remaining between them. Germline V lookup: CDR1 SEHNR, CDR2 FQNEAQ (reference sequence).

CDR3 residues: CASWGGLGEETQYF. CDR3 nucleotides: TGTGCCAGCTGGGGGGGACTAGGAGAGGAGACCCAGTACTTC. The chain links TRBV25-1 to TRBJ2-5; TRBD2 matches at 8 bases. V shed 8 bases, J shed 5 bases, and the junction held 10 bases outside the gene matches. Germline V gene sequence: CDR1 MGHDK, CDR2 SYGVNS. CDR3 length: 14 residues.

In this sample, this clonotype turned up a few times. The chain has TRBV6-2 or TRBV6-3 and TRBJ2-2; the match to TRBD2 covers 9 bases. The ends lost 0 bases at V and 4 bases at J; junction bases unmatched: 9. This CDR3 spans 18 amino acids. From germline, CDR1 is MNHEY and CDR2 SVGEGT. CDR3 sequence: CASSYSPSGTPLTGELFF. The CDR3 DNA sequence: TGTGCCAGCAGTTACTCGCCTAGCGGGACCCCCCTCACCGGGGAGCTGTTTTTT.

The chain employs TRBV7-9 and TRBJ2-7; no reliable D call. The V gene lost 4 bases and the J gene lost 3 bases, with 7 bases spanning the gap. The CDR3 consists of 12 residues. CDR1 SEHNR and CDR2 FQNEAQ come from the germline V gene (reference sequence). CDR3: CASSYRNYEQYF. CDR3 bases: TGTGCCAGCAGCTACCGGAACTACGAGCAGTACTTC. The full variable domain, in which reference TRBV7-9 and TRBJ2-7 provide the parts outside the CDR3, is DTGVSQNPRHKITKRGQNVTFRCDPISEHNRLYWYRQTLGQGPEFLTYFQNEAQLEKSRLLSDRFSAERPKGSFSTLEIQRTEQGDSAMYLCASSYRNYEQYFGPGTRLTVT.

V gene TRBV20-1 combines with J gene TRBJ2-3, with D unclear. Germline V lookup: CDR1 DFQATT, CDR2 SNEGSKA (reference sequence). Trimming cost V 5 bases and J 6 bases, with 12 bases left between them. The CDR3 has 12 amino acids. The CDR3 spells CSADTKTDTQYF. Here the CDR3 DNA reads TGCAGTGCTGACACAAAAACGGATACGCAGTATTTT.

The CDR3 nucleotides are TGCAGCGGCCGACTAGCGCCTAGCACAGATACGCAGTATTTT. Its protein is CSGRLAPSTDTQYF. The chain recombines TRBV29-1 with TRBJ2-3, with 8 bases identical to TRBD2. The CDR3 is 14 residues long. V was clipped by 7 bases and J by 0 bases; unmatched bases: 6. Germline V gives CDR1 SQVTM, CDR2 ANQGSEA.

This chain connects TRBV30 to TRBJ2-7; 9 bases are shared with TRBD1. This CDR3 has 16 residues. CDR1 and CDR2 (germline): GTSNPN, SVGIG (reference sequence). J gave up 3 bases and V 4 bases, and 13 bases lay outside the gene matches. CDR3 protein: CAWTTPGTGKYYEQYF. The CDR3 DNA reads TGTGCCTGGACGACCCCCGGGACAGGGAAGTACTACGAGCAGTACTTC.

The chain couples TRBV29-1 to TRBJ2-1; 7 nucleotides align to TRBD2. Germline V lookup: CDR1 SQVTM, CDR2 ANQGSEA. The J segment lost 4 bases and the V segment lost 4 bases, leaving 13 bases of the junction unmatched. The CDR3 has 16 amino acids. The CDR3: CSVAPLSSGHYNEQFF. The DNA for the CDR3 is TGCAGCGTTGCGCCTCTCAGTAGCGGGCATTACAATGAGCAGTTCTTC.

The chain carries TRBV4-1 and TRBJ1-4; the D is unclear. Germline V gene lookup returns CDR1 MGHRA and CDR2 YSYEKL. The CDR3 covers 18 residues. Trimming removed 4 bases at V and 9 bases at J, with 27 bases between. The CDR3 protein is CASSPFIPGRREDKKLFF. Here the CDR3 DNA reads TGCGCCAGCAGCCCCTTTATCCCGGGGAGGCGTGAGGATAAAAAACTGTTTTTT.

J is TRBJ1-5 and V is TRBV2; D not resolved. The ends were cut back, 6 bases at V and 4 bases at J, with 13 bases in the middle. Germline lookup yields CDR1 SNHLY and CDR2 FYNNEI. The CDR3 is 14 residues long. The CDR3 DNA reads as TGTGCCAGCAGCTCGGGCGAGAGGAATCAGCCCCAGCATTTT. Amino acids: CASSSGERNQPQHF. Drawing the rest from reference TRBV2 and TRBJ1-5, the complete variable domain is EPEVTQTPSHQVTQMGQEVILRCVPISNHLYFYWYRQILGQKVEFLVSFYNNEISEKSEIFDDQFSVERPDGSNFTLKIRSTKLEDSAMYFCASSSGERNQPQHFGDGTRLSIL.

This chain uses TRBV6-6 with TRBJ1-1; tentative D call: TRBD1 (5 bases). Germline-derived CDR1 and CDR2 are MNHNY and SVGAGI (reference sequence). Trimming removed 0 bases at V and 7 bases at J, with 12 bases between. This CDR3 comprises 14 residues. CDR3 sequence: CASSYSRWRGEAFF. The DNA of the CDR3 is TGTGCCAGCAGTTACTCGAGATGGAGGGGTGAAGCTTTCTTT.

V and J are TRBV4-1 and TRBJ2-7, with D maybe TRBD2 (5 bases). This CDR3 has 15 residues. V dropped 0 bases and J dropped 0 bases, with 9 bases sitting between them. The germline V gene encodes CDR1 MGHRA and CDR2 YSYEKL. The DNA of the CDR3 is TGCGCCAGCAGCCAAGAGGAGCGGACCTCCTACGAGCAGTACTTC. Its translation: CASSQEERTSYEQYF.

The chain carries TRBV14 and TRBJ2-1; 9 nucleotides align to TRBD2. This CDR3 region has 18 residues. Germline V gene lookup returns CDR1 SGHDN and CDR2 FVKESK. V gave up 2 bases and J gave up 5 bases; unmatched junction bases: 13. The CDR3 nucleotides are TGTGCCAGCAGCCAACCAGCGGGAGGTTCTTCAATTAACAATGAGCAGTTCTTC. As protein: CASSQPAGGSSINNEQFF. The full variable domain, completed using reference TRBV14 and TRBJ2-1, is EAGVTQFPSHSVIEKGQTVTLRCDPISGHDNLYWYRRVMGKEIKFLLHFVKESKQDESGMPNNRFLAERTGGTYSTLKVQPAELEDSGVYFCASSQPAGGSSINNEQFFGPGTRLTVL.

The chain combines TRBV12-5 with TRBJ2-4; D not resolved. The germline V and J ends were trimmed by 2 bases and 0 bases, with 11 bases remaining between them. The CDR3 has 16 amino acids. CDR1 is LGHNT and CDR2 is FRNRAP in the germline V gene. The CDR3 sequence is CASGLPTILAKNIQYF. The DNA of the CDR3 is TGTGCTAGTGGTTTGCCGACGATCCTAGCCAAAAACATTCAGTACTTC.

The V call is TRBV4-1, the J call TRBJ2-1, with TRBD2 as a possible D gene (6 bases). Trimming stripped 3 bases from V and 7 bases from J, with 13 bases between. CDR1 and CDR2 from the germline V gene are MGHRA and YSYEKL. There are 14 residues in the CDR3. CDR3 DNA sequence: TGCGCCAGCAGCCACCCTGGAGGGAGTAATGAGCAGTTCTTC. This encodes CASSHPGGSNEQFF.

The rearrangement uses TRBV5-1 and TRBJ1-1, with D tentatively TRBD1 (5 bases). CDR3 length: 14 amino acids. V lost 5 bases and J lost 0, with 11 bases in between. Germline V gives CDR1 SGHRS, CDR2 YFSETQ. CDR3 protein: CASRGPVLNTEAFF. For the CDR3, the DNA is TGCGCCAGCAGGGGGCCAGTGCTGAACACTGAAGCTTTCTTT.

The V gene is TRBV20-1, the J gene TRBJ1-1; the D gene is possibly TRBD1 (6 bases). In germline, CDR1 is DFQATT, CDR2 SNEGSKA (reference sequence). Trimming took off 4 bases at V and 1 base at J, with 16 bases between the two ends. The CDR3 has 15 residues. The CDR3 DNA reads as TGCAGTGCTAAGAGTCTGGGACATGAGAACACTGAAGCTTTCTTT. Its protein product is CSAKSLGHENTEAFF.

This clonotype was seen a single time. The chain carries TRBV28 and TRBJ2-1; no clear D. Germline values: CDR1 MDHEN, CDR2 SYDVKM. V lost 5 bases and J lost 10, with 6 bases in between. The CDR3 sequence is 10 residues long. The CDR3, as DNA: TGTGCCAGCAGTAGTCGGGAGCAGTTCTTC. Amino acid sequence: CASSSREQFF.